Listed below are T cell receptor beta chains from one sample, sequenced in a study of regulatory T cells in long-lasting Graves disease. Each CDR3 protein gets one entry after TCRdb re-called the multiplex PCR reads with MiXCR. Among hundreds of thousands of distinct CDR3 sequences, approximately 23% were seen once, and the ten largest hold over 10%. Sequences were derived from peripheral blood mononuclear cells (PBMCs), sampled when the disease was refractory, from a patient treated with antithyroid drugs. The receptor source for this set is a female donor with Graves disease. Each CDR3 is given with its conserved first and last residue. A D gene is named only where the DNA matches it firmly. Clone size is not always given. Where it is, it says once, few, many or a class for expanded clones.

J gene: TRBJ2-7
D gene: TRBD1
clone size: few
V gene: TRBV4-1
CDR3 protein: CASSQQTGQSYDEQYF
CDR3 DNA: TGCGCCAGCAGCCAACAAACGGGACAGAGCTACGATGAGCAGTACTTC

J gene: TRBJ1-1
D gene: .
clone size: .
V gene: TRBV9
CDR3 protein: CASSVGSTGNTEAFF
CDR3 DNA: TGTGCCAGCAGCGTAGGTTCGACGGGGAACACTGAAGCTTTCTTT

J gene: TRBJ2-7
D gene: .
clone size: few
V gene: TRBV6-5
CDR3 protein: CASSYELWYEQYF
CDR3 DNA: TGTGCCAGCAGTTACGAATTGTGGTACGAGCAGTACTTC

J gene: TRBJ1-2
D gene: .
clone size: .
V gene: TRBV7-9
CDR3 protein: CASSLDYGILDYTF
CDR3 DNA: TGTGCCAGCAGCTTAGATTATGGCATCCTAGACTACACCTTC

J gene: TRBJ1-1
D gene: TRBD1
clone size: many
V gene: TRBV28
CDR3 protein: CASSHRTGSSVSAEAFF
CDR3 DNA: TGTGCCAGCAGCCACCGGACAGGTTCTAGCGTCTCCGCTGAAGCTTTCTTT

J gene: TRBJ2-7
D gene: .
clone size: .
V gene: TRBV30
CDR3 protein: CAWRSRGSYEQYF
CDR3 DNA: TGTGCCTGGAGAAGCCGAGGCTCCTACGAGCAGTACTTC

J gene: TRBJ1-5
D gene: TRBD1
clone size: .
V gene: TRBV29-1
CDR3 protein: CSVDLVRGIVFGNQPQHF
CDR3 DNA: TGCAGCGTTGATTTGGTCAGGGGGATTGTTTTCGGCAATCAGCCCCAGCATTTT

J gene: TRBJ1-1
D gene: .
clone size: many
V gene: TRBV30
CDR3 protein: CAWSNVNTEAFF
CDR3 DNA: TGTGCCTGGAGTAACGTGAACACTGAAGCTTTCTTT

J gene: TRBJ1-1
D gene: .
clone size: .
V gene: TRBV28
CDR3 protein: CASSSPGGFTEAFF
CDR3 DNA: TGTGCCAGCAGTTCTCCGGGGGGCTTCACTGAAGCTTTCTTT

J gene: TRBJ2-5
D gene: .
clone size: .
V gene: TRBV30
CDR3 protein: CAWSPPLLWLETQYF
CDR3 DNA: TGTGCCTGGAGTCCTCCCCTATTGTGGCTTGAGACCCAGTACTTC

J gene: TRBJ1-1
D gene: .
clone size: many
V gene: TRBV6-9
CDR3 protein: CASSYSRNYGTEAFF
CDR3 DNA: TGTGCCAGCAGTTACTCACGAAATTATGGCACTGAAGCTTTCTTT

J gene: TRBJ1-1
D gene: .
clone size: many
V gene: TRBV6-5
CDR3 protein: CASSYSANLGLAAFF
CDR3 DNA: TGTGCCAGCAGTTACTCCGCCAATTTGGGCCTCGCAGCTTTCTTT

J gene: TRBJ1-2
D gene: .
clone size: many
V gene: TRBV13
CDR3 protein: CASSFHGVQGYTF
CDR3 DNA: TGTGCCAGCAGCTTTCATGGAGTCCAAGGCTACACCTTC

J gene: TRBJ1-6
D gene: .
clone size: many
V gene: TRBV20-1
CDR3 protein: CSARGLRDSPLHF
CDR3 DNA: TGCAGTGCTAGAGGTCTCCGGGATTCACCCCTCCACTTT

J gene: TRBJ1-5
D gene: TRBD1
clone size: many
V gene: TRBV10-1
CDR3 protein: CAEDRGFNQPQHF
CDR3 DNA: TGCGCCGAAGACAGGGGGTTTAATCAGCCCCAGCATTTT

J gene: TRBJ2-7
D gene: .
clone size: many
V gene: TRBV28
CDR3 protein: CASSLWGRGRTYEQYF
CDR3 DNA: TGTGCCAGCAGTTTATGGGGCCGCGGGCGCACATACGAGCAGTACTTC

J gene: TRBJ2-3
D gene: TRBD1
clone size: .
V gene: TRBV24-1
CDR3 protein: CATRDRGLTDTQYF
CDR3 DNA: TGTGCCACCAGGGACAGGGGGCTCACAGATACGCAGTATTTT

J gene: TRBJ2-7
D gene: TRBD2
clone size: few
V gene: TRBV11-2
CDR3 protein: CASSLELAGGREQYF
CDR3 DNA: TGTGCCAGCAGCTTAGAACTAGCGGGGGGGAGGGAGCAGTACTTC

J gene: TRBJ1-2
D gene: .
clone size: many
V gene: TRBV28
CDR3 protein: CASTPIPRGGYTF
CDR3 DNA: TGTGCCAGCACCCCCATCCCCAGGGGTGGCTACACCTTC

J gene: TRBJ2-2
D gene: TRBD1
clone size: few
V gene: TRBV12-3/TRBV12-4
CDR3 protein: CATHRGHFGELFF
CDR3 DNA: TGTGCCACACACAGGGGGCATTTCGGGGAGCTGTTTTTT

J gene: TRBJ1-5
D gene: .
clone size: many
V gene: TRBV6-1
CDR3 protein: CASSDQGGHQPQHF
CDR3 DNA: TGTGCCAGCAGTGACCAGGGAGGACATCAGCCCCAGCATTTT

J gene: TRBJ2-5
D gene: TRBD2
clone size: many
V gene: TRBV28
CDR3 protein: CATILGLAGSAQYF
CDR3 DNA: TGTGCCACCATACTCGGACTAGCGGGATCGGCCCAGTACTTC

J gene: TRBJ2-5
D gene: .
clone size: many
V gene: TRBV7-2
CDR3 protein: CASSLAGGQTETQYF
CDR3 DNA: TGTGCCAGCAGCTTAGCGGGGGGGCAAACGGAGACCCAGTACTTC

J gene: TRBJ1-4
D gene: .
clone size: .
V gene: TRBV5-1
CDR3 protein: CASSLSTRGEKLFF
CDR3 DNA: TGCGCCAGCAGCTTGAGTACACGGGGTGAAAAACTGTTTTTT

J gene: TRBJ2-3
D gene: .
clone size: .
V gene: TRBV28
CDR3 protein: CASSSQGLDTQYF
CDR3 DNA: TGTGCCAGCAGTAGCCAGGGCCTTGATACGCAGTATTTT

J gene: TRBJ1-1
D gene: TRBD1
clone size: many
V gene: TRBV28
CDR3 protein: CASSFTGQGVTEAFF
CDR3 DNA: TGTGCCAGCAGTTTCACGGGACAGGGGGTCACTGAAGCTTTCTTT